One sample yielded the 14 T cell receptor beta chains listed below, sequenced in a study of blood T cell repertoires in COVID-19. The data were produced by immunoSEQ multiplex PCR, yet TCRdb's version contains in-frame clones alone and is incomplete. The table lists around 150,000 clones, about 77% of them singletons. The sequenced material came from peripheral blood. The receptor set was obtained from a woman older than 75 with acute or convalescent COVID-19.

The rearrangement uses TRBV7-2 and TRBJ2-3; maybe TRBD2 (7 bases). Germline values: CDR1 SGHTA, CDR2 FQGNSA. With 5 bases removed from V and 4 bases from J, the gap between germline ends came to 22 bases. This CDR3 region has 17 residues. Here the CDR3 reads CASSRFGAGAEADTQYF. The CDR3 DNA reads TGTGCCAGCAGCCGTTTCGGGGCGGGGGCCGAGGCAGATACGCAGTATTTT.

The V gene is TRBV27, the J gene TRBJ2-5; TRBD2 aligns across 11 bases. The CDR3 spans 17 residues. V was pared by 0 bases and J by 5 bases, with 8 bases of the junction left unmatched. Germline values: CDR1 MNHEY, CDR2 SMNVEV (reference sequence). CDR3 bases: TGTGCCAGCAGTTTATCAACCCCCGGACTAGCGGGTGAGACCCAGTACTTC. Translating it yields CASSLSTPGLAGETQYF.

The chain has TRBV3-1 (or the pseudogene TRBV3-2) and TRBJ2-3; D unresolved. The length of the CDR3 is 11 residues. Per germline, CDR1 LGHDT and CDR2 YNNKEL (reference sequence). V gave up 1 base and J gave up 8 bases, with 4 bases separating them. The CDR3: CASSQAGTQYF. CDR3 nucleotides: TGTGCCAGCAGCCAAGCAGGTACGCAGTATTTT.

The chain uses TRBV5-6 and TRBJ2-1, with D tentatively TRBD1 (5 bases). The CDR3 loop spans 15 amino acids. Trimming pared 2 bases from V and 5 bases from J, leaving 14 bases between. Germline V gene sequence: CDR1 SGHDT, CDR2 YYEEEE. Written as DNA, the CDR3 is TGTGCCAGCAGCTTAGGGGCTTTTCAGAACAATGAGCAGTTCTTC. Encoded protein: CASSLGAFQNNEQFF.

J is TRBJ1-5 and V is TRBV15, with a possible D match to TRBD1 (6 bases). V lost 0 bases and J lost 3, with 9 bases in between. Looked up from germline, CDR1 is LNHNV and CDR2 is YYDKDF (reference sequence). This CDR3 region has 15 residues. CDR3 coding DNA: TGTGCCACCAGCAGAGATAGGGGGACCAATCAGCCCCAGCATTTT. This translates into CATSRDRGTNQPQHF.

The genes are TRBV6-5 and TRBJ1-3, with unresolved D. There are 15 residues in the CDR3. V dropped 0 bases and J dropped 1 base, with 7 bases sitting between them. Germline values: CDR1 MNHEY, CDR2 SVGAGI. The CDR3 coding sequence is TGTGCCAGCAGTTACTCGTACAGATCTGGAAACACCATATATTTT. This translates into CASSYSYRSGNTIYF.

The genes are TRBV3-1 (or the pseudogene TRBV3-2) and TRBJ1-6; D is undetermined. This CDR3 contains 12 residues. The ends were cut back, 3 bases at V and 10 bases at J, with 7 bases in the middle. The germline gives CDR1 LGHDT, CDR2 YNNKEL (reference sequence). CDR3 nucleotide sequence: TGTGCCAGCAGCCAGGGGAGATCACCCCTCCACTTT. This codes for CASSQGRSPLHF.

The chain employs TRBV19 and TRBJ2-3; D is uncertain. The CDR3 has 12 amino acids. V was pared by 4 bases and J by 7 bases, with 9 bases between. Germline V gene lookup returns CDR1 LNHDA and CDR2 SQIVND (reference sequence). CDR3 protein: CASSTSSHTQYF. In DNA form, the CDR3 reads TGTGCCAGTAGTACCTCCTCCCATACGCAGTATTTT.

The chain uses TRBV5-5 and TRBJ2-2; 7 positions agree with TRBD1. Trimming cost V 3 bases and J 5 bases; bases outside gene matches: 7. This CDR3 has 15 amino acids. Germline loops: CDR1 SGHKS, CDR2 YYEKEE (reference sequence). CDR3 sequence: CASSSRQGATGELFF. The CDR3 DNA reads TGTGCCAGCAGCTCACGACAGGGCGCGACCGGGGAGCTGTTTTTT.

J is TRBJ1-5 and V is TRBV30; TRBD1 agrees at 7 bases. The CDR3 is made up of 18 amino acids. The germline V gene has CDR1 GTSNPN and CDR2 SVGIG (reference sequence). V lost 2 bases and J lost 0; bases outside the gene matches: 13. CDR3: CAWSPRTGWVYSNQPQHF. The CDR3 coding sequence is TGTGCCTGGAGTCCTAGGACAGGCTGGGTCTATAGCAATCAGCCCCAGCATTTT.

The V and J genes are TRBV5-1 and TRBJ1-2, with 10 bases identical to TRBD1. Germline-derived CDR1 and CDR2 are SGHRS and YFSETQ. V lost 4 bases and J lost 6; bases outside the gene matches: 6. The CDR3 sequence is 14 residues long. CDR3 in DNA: TGCGCCAGCAGCGAGCGACAGGGGGCGGATGGCTACACCTTC. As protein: CASSERQGADGYTF. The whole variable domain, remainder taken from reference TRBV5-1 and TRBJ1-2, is KAGVTQTPRYLIKTRGQQVTLSCSPISGHRSVSWYQQTPGQGLQFLFEYFSETQRNKGNFPGRFSGRQFSNSRSEMNVSTLELGDSALYLCASSERQGADGYTFGSGTRLTVV.

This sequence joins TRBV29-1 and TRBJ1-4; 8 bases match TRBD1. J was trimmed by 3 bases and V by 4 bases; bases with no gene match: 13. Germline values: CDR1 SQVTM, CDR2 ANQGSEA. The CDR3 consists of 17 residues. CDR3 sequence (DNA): TGCAGCGTTGGGAACGGACAGGGATTGATGGCTAATGAAAAACTGTTTTTT. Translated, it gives CSVGNGQGLMANEKLFF.

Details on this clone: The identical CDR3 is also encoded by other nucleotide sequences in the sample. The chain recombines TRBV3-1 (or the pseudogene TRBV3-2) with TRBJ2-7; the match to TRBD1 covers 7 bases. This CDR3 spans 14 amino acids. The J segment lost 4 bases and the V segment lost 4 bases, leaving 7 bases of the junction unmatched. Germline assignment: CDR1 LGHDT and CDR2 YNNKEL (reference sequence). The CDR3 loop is CASSPRQGSYEQYF. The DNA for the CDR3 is TGTGCCAGCAGCCCTCGACAGGGATCGTACGAGCAGTACTTC.

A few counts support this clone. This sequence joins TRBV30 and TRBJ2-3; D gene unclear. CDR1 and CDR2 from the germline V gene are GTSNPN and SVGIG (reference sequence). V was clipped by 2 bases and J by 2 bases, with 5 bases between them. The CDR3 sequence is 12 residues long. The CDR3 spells CAWSINTDTQYF. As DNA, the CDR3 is TGTGCCTGGAGTATAAACACAGATACGCAGTATTTT.